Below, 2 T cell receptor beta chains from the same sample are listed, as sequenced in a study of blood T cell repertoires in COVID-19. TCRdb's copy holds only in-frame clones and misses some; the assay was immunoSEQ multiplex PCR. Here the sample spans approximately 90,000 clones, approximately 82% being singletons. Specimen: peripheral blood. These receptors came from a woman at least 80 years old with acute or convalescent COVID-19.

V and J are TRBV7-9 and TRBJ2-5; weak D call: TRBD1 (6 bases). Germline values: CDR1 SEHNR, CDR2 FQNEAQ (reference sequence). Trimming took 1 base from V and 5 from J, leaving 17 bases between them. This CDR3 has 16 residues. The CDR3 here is CASSLGPQGTRETQYF. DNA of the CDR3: TGTGCCAGCAGCTTAGGGCCCCAGGGGACGAGGGAGACCCAGTACTTC.

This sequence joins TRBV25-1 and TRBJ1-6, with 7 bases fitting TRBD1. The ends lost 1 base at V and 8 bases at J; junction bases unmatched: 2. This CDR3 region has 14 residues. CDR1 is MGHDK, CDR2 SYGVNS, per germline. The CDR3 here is CASSESGQYSPLHF. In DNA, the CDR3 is TGTGCCAGCAGTGAATCGGGACAGTATTCACCCCTCCACTTT.